Below, 19 T cell receptor beta chains from the same sample are listed, as sequenced in a study of lymphopenia after photon versus proton radiotherapy (dated by TCRdb to about 2019). Receptor amplification or capture employed the immunoSEQ multiplex PCR assay. TCRdb retrieved this table from immuneACCESS and kept in-frame rearrangements only. Not all clones are present; in checked studies, unresolved V genes account for under half, and no reason is known for the remainder. The sample yields about 70,000 clones; roughly 90% were counted once. Roughly 2.3% of the sample is held by the ten biggest clonotypes. The specimen was peripheral blood, collected from a patient treated with photon-based radiotherapy. These receptors all come from a woman aged 40 to 50 with cholangiocarcinoma.

The rearrangement links TRBV4-3 to TRBJ2-7; the match to TRBD1 covers 7 bases. J lost 0 bases, V lost 0 bases, and 5 bases had no gene match. Germline CDR1 LGHNA, CDR2 YSLEER. This CDR3 has 16 amino acids. The CDR3 protein is CASSQDFRTGSYEQYF. The DNA for the CDR3 is TGCGCCAGCAGCCAAGATTTCAGGACAGGCTCCTACGAGCAGTACTTC.

V usage is TRBV25-1 and J usage is TRBJ1-1; D remains unclear. The CDR3 extends over 11 amino acids. The V end lost 3 bases, the J end lost 7 bases, and 6 bases lay between the germline ends. Looked up from germline, CDR1 is MGHDK and CDR2 is SYGVNS. The CDR3 protein is CASSEIHEAFF. In DNA, the CDR3 is TGTGCCAGCAGTGAGATCCATGAAGCTTTCTTT. The variable domain in full, completed from reference TRBV25-1 and TRBJ1-1, reads EADIYQTPRYLVIGTGKKITLECSQTMGHDKMYWYQQDPGMELHLIHYSYGVNSTEKGDLSSESTVSRIRTEHFPLTLESARPSHTSQYLCASSEIHEAFFGQGTRLTVV.

The rearrangement joins TRBV10-1 to TRBJ1-3; D gene uncertain. Germline CDR1 WNHNN, CDR2 SYGVQD (reference sequence). V lost 3 bases to trimming and J lost 0 bases, with 6 bases between them. The CDR3 extends over 14 amino acids. The CDR3 here is CASSESVSGNTIYF. CDR3 in DNA: TGCGCCAGCAGTGAATCGGTCTCTGGAAACACCATATATTTT.

The chain employs TRBV30 and TRBJ1-2; possibly TRBD1 for D (5 bases). With 5 bases removed from V and 2 bases from J, the gap between germline ends came to 9 bases. CDR1 and CDR2 (germline): GTSNPN, SVGIG (reference sequence). The CDR3 totals 12 residues. The chain's CDR3 is CAWGAGNYGYTF. The CDR3 nucleotides are TGTGCCTGGGGGGCAGGGAACTATGGCTACACCTTC. Using reference TRBV30 and TRBJ1-2 for the parts outside the CDR3, the full variable domain is SQTIHQWPATLVQPVGSPLSLECTVEGTSNPNLYWYRQAAGRGLQLLFYSVGIGQISSEVPQNLSASRPQDRQFILSSKKLLLSDSGFYLCAWGAGNYGYTFGSGTRLTVV.

The rearrangement links TRBV19 to TRBJ2-2; D call uncertain. Trimming took off 7 bases at V and 1 base at J, with 10 bases between the two ends. This CDR3 contains 14 residues. The germline V gene encodes CDR1 LNHDA and CDR2 SQIVND (reference sequence). The CDR3 bases are TGTGCCAGTACCCAATACTGGAACACCGGGGAGCTGTTTTTT. Protein product: CASTQYWNTGELFF.

The CDR3 protein is CASSPQDRQIYGYTF. DNA of the CDR3: TGTGCCAGCAGCCCCCAGGACAGACAAATCTATGGCTACACCTTC. J is TRBJ1-2 and V is TRBV7-2, with D perhaps TRBD1 (6 bases). Trimming took 5 bases from V and 4 from J, leaving 17 bases between them. The CDR3 covers 15 residues. The V gene's germline CDR1 is SGHTA and CDR2 FQGNSA.

This clone was counted between two and nine times. The chain combines TRBV27 with TRBJ2-7, with D possibly TRBD2 on 7 matching bases. This CDR3 spans 15 amino acids. CDR1 is MNHEY and CDR2 is SMNVEV in the germline V gene (reference sequence). Trimming removed 5 bases from V and 2 bases from J, with 16 bases in between. The CDR3 DNA is TGTGCCAGCAGTCCCCGGGAGGACAGAACCTACGAGCAGTACTTC. Its protein is CASSPREDRTYEQYF.

The V gene is TRBV5-6, the J gene TRBJ1-5; 8 bases map to TRBD1. Looked up from germline, CDR1 is SGHDT and CDR2 is YYEEEE. The junction had 8 bases not matched to a gene; V was cut back by 0 bases and J by 3 bases. CDR3 length: 17 amino acids. CDR3 DNA: TGTGCCAGCAGCTTGGCAGGGGGCGAGCCCGACAATCAGCCCCAGCATTTT. This sequence encodes CASSLAGGEPDNQPQHF.

The chain recombines TRBV5-1 with TRBJ2-5; D is undetermined. CDR1 SGHRS and CDR2 YFSETQ come from the germline V gene. This CDR3 is built from 15 residues. With 0 bases removed from V and 2 bases from J, the gap between germline ends came to 11 bases. The CDR3 here is CASSLVGAEQETQYF. CDR3 DNA: TGCGCCAGCAGCTTGGTGGGCGCGGAGCAAGAGACCCAGTACTTC.

The V gene is TRBV19, the J gene TRBJ2-2; D remains unclear. Germline V gene data show CDR1 as LNHDA and CDR2 as SQIVND (reference sequence). The V and J ends lost 7 bases and 1 base respectively, with 10 bases between them. The CDR3 has 14 residues. CDR3 sequence: CASITRENTGELFF. The CDR3, as DNA: TGTGCCAGTATAACAAGAGAGAACACCGGGGAGCTGTTTTTT.

The J gene is TRBJ2-1, the V gene TRBV7-6; perhaps TRBD2 as D (5 bases). CDR1 is SGHVS, CDR2 FNYEAQ, per germline. The CDR3 has 14 amino acids. Between the trimmed V and J ends, which lost 5 bases and 10 bases, there was a span of 18 bases. CDR3 DNA: TGTGCCAGCAGCCCACTCGCCAGCGTAGCGGAGCAGTTCTTC. It yields the protein CASSPLASVAEQFF.

V usage is TRBV18 and J usage is TRBJ1-1, with TRBD1 as a possible D gene (5 bases). The CDR3 loop spans 15 amino acids. Deletions cut 3 bases from V and 3 bases from J, with 14 bases between. Germline loops: CDR1 KGHSH, CDR2 LQKENI. The CDR3 coding sequence is TGTGCCAGCTCACCTGGGGCGGGAGGGGACACTGAAGCTTTCTTT. It yields the protein CASSPGAGGDTEAFF. Full variable domain (remainder filled in from reference TRBV18 and TRBJ1-1): NAGVMQNPRHLVRRRGQEARLRCSPMKGHSHVYWYRQLPEEGLKFMVYLQKENIIDESGMPKERFSAEFPKEGPSILRIQQVVRGDSAAYFCASSPGAGGDTEAFFGQGTRLTVV.

This clone was seen once. The genes are TRBV10-2 and TRBJ2-3; possible D gene TRBD1, 5 bases. This CDR3 is built from 15 residues. Germline CDR1 is WSHSY and CDR2 is SAAADI. V was cut by 8 bases and J by 2 bases, with 17 bases left in between. CDR3 residues: CASSLGHLTTDTQYF. The CDR3 DNA is TGCGCCAGCTCGCTCGGACACTTGACCACAGATACGCAGTATTTT.

The chain joins TRBV27 to TRBJ2-1; perhaps TRBD2 as D (6 bases). This CDR3 spans 16 amino acids. Germline V lookup: CDR1 MNHEY, CDR2 SMNVEV (reference sequence). V was trimmed by 6 bases and J by 0 bases, leaving 15 bases between them. In DNA form, the CDR3 reads TGTGCCAGCAGGCATGCCCGGGGGAGCTCCTACAATGAGCAGTTCTTC. Translation: CASRHARGSSYNEQFF.

The chain recombines TRBV6-5 with TRBJ2-1; a possible D gene is TRBD2 (6 bases). The CDR3 covers 15 residues. Germline V CDR1 and CDR2: MNHEY, SVGAGI. Trimming removed 5 bases at V and 0 bases at J, with 11 bases between. CDR3 residues: CASSKGLSSYNEQFF. The DNA of the CDR3 is TGTGCCAGCAGTAAGGGACTGAGCTCCTACAATGAGCAGTTCTTC.

The chain is built from TRBV11-2 and TRBJ1-3, with D possibly being TRBD1 (5 bases). Trimming removed 1 base from V and 7 bases from J, with 5 bases in between. Germline V gene sequence: CDR1 SGHAT, CDR2 FQNNGV. The CDR3 runs to 12 residues. The CDR3 loop is CASSLAGNTIYF. CDR3 bases: TGTGCCAGCAGCTTAGCAGGGAACACCATATATTTT.

This chain links TRBV5-1 with TRBJ2-7, with a tentative D call TRBD1 (5 bases). Germline V CDR1 and CDR2: SGHRS, YFSETQ. The ends were cut back, 1 base at V and 1 base at J, with 9 bases in the middle. The CDR3 covers 14 residues. The CDR3 sequence is CASSLRGGSYEQYF. In DNA, the CDR3 is TGCGCCAGCAGCTTGAGGGGCGGTTCCTACGAGCAGTACTTC.

The V and J genes are TRBV28 and TRBJ2-3, with D perhaps matching TRBD2 (5 bases). The CDR3 is 15 amino acids. The V end was cut by 5 bases, the J end by 0 bases, with 12 bases between. Looked up from germline, CDR1 is MDHEN and CDR2 is SYDVKM. Here the CDR3 reads CASSRRSGSTDTQYF. The CDR3 DNA reads as TGTGCCAGCAGTAGGAGAAGCGGTAGCACAGATACGCAGTATTTT.

The gene calls are TRBV5-1 and TRBJ1-2; D is unresolved. The length of the CDR3 is 12 residues. CDR1 and CDR2 (germline): SGHRS, YFSETQ. Trimming stripped 3 bases from V and 4 bases from J, with 7 bases between. This CDR3 is CASSYDRYGYTF. The DNA for the CDR3 is TGCGCCAGCAGCTATGACCGCTATGGCTACACCTTC.